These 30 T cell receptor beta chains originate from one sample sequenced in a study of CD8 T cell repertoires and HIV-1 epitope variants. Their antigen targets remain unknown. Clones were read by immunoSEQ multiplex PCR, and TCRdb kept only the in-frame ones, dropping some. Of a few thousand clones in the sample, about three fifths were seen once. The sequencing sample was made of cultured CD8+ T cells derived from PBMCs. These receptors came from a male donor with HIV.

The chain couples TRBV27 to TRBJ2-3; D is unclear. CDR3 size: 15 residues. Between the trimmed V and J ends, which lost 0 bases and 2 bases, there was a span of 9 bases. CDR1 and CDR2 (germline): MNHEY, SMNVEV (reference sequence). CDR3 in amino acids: CASSLSSPSTDTQYF. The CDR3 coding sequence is TGTGCCAGCAGTTTATCGTCCCCCTCCACAGATACGCAGTATTTT.

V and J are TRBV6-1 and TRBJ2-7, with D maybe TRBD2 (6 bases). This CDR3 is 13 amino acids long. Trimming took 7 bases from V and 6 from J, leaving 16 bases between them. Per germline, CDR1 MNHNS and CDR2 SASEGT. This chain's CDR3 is CASMGLLIGEQYF. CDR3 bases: TGTGCCAGCATGGGACTCCTAATCGGCGAGCAGTACTTC.

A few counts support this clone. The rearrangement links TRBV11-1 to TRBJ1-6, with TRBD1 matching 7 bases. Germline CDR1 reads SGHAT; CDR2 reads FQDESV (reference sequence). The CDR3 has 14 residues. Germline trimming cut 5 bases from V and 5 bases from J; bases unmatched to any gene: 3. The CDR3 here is CASSQTGDNSPLHF. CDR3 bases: TGTGCCAGCAGCCAAACAGGGGATAATTCACCCCTCCACTTT.

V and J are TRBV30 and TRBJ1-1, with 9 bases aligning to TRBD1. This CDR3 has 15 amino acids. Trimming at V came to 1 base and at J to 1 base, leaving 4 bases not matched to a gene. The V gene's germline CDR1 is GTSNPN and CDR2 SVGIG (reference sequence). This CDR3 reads CAWSEWGQGNTEAFF. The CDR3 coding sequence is TGTGCCTGGAGTGAGTGGGGACAGGGGAACACTGAAGCTTTCTTT.

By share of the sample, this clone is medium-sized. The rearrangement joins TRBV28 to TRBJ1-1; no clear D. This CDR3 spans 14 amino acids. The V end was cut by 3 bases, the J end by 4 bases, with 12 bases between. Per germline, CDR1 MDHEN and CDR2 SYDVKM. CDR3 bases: TGTGCCAGCAGTTTTCGGGGATGGGGCACTGAAGCTTTCTTT. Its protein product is CASSFRGWGTEAFF.

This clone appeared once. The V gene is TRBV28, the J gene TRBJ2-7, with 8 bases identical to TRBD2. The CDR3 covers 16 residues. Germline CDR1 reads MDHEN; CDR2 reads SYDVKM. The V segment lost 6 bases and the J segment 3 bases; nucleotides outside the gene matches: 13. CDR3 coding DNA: TGTGCCAGCAGCCCCGGGGGGGAATCCCTCTTCTACGAGCAGTACTTC. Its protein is CASSPGGESLFYEQYF.

DNA of the CDR3: TGTGCCAGCAGCTTTTCACCTTACAATGAGCAGTTCTTC. Translation: CASSFSPYNEQFF. The rearrangement joins TRBV5-5 to TRBJ2-1; D not resolved. Germline lookup yields CDR1 SGHKS and CDR2 YYEKEE (reference sequence). V lost 2 bases, J lost 4 bases, and 7 bases lay in between. The CDR3 spans 13 residues.

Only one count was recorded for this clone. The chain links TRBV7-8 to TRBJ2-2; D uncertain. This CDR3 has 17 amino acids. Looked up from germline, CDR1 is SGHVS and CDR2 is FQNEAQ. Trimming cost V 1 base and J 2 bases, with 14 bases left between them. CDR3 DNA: TGTGCCAGCAGCTTAGAGGGCGAGGCCGTCAACACCGGGGAGCTGTTTTTT. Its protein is CASSLEGEAVNTGELFF.

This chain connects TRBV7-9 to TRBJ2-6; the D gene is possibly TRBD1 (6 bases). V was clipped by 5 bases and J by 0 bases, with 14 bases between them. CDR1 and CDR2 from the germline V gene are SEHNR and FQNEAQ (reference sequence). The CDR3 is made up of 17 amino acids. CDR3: CASSPLGQPSGANVLTF. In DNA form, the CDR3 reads TGTGCCAGCAGCCCTCTCGGACAGCCCTCTGGGGCCAACGTCCTGACTTTC.

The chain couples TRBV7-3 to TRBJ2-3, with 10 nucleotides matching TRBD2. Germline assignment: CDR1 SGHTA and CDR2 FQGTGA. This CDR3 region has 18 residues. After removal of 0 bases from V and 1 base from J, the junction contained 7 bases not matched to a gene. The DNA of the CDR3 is TGTGCCAGCAGCTTAACGCCCAGAAGCGGGGGGGGCACAGATACGCAGTATTTT. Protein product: CASSLTPRSGGGTDTQYF.

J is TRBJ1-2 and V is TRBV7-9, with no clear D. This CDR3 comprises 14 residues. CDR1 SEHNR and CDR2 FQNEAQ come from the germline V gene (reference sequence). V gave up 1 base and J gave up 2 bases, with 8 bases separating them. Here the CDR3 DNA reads TGTGCCAGCAGCTTAGTCGTACCAAACTATGGCTACACCTTC. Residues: CASSLVVPNYGYTF.

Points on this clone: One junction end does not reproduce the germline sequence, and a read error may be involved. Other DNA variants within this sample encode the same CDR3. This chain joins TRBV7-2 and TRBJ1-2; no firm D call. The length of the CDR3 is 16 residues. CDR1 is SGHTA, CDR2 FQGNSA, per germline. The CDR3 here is CASSQDPVELDYGYTF. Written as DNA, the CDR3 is TGCGCCAGCAGCCAAGATCCCGTCGAACTCGACTATGGCTACACCTTC.

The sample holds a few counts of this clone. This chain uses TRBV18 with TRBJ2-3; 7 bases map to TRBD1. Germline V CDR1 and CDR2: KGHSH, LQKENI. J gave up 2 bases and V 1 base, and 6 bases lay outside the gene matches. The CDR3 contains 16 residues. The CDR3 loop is CASSPLGGSTTDTQYF. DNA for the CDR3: TGTGCCAGCTCACCACTAGGGGGCAGTACCACAGATACGCAGTATTTT.

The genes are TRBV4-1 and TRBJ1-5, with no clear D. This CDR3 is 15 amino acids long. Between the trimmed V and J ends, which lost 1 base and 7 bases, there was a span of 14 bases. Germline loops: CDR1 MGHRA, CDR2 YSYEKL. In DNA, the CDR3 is TGCGCCAGCAGCCAAGGTAAAGGGATGTTCCAGCCCCAGCATTTT. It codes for CASSQGKGMFQPQHF.

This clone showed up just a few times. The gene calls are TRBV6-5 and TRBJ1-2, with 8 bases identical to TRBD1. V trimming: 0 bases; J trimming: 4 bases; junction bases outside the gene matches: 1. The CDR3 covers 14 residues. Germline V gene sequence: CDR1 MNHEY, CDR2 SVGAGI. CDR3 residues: CASSYSDRGYGYTF. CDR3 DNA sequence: TGTGCCAGCAGTTACTCTGACAGGGGCTATGGCTACACCTTC.

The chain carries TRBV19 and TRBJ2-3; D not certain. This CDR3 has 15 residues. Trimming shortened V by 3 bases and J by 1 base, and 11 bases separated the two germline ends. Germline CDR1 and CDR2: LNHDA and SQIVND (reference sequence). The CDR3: CASSIEWSGTDTQYF. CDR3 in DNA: TGTGCCAGTAGTATCGAGTGGTCCGGCACAGATACGCAGTATTTT.

The CDR3 loop reads CASSWRDRGNTEAFF. The CDR3 bases are TGTGCCAGCAGTTGGCGGGACAGGGGGAACACTGAAGCTTTCTTT. This chain connects TRBV6-5 to TRBJ1-1, with 10 bases identical to TRBD1. This CDR3 is built from 15 residues. With 4 bases clipped from V and 1 base from J, the junction kept 3 bases outside the gene matches. Germline lookup yields CDR1 MNHEY and CDR2 SVGAGI.

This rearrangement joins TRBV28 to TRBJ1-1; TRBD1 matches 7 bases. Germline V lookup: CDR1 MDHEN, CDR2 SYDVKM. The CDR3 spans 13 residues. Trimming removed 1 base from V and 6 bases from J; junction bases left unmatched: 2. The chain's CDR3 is CASSLSGGSEAFF. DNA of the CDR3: TGTGCCAGCAGTTTATCAGGGGGGTCTGAAGCTTTCTTT.

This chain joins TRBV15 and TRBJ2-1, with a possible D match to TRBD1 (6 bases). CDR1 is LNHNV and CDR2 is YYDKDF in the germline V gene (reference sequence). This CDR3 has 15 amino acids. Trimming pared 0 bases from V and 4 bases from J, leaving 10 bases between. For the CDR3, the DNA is TGTGCCACCAGCAGAGAGGGGGCCCTATACAATGAGCAGTTCTTC. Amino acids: CATSREGALYNEQFF.

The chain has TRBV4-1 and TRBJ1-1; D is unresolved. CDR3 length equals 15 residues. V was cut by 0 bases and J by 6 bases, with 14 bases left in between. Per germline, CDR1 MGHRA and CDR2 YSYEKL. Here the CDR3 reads CASSQDNSFLPEAFF. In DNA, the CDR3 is TGCGCCAGCAGCCAAGATAACAGTTTCCTCCCTGAAGCTTTCTTT.

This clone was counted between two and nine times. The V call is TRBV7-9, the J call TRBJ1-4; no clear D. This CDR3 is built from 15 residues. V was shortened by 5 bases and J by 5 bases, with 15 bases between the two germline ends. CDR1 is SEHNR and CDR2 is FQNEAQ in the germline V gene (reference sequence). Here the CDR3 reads CASSPKGFSNEKLFF. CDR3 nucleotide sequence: TGTGCCAGCAGCCCGAAAGGTTTCTCCAATGAAAAACTGTTTTTT. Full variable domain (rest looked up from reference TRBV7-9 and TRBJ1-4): DTGVSQNPRHKITKRGQNVTFRCDPISEHNRLYWYRQTLGQGPEFLTYFQNEAQLEKSRLLSDRFSAERPKGSFSTLEIQRTEQGDSAMYLCASSPKGFSNEKLFFGSGTQLSVL.

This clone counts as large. CDR3 bases: TGTGCCAGTACCCCGGACAGGTTAAGCAATCAGCCCCAGCATTTT. Its translation: CASTPDRLSNQPQHF. The V gene is TRBV19, the J gene TRBJ1-5; 7 positions agree with TRBD1. J lost 1 base, V lost 7 bases, and 7 bases had no gene match. The CDR3 covers 15 residues. Germline loops: CDR1 LNHDA, CDR2 SQIVND (reference sequence).

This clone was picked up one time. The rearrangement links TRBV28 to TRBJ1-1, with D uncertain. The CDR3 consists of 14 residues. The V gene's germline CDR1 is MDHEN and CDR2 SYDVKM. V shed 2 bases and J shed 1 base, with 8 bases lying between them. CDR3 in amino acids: CASSLGQQNTEAFF. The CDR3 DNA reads TGTGCCAGCAGTTTAGGGCAGCAGAACACTGAAGCTTTCTTT.

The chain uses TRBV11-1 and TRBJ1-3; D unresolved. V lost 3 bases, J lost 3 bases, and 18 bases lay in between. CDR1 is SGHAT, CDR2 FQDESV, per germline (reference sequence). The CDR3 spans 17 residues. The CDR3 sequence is CASSFPRAGVGGNTIYF. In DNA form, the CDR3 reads TGTGCCAGCAGCTTTCCCCGTGCGGGAGTTGGTGGAAACACCATATATTTT.

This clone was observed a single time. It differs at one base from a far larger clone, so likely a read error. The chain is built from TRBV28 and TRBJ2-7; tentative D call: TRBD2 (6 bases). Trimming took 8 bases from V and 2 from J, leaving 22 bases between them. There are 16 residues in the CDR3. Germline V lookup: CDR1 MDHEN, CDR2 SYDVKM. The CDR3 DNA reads TGTGCCAGCGGCTTAACCTCAGGGACTTTCGCCTACGAGCAGTACTTC. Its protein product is CASGLTSGTFAYEQYF.

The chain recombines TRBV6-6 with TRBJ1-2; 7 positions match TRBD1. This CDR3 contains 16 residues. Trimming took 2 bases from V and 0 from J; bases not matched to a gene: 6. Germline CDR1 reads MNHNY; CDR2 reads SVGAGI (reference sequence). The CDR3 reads CASSYPDRAANYGYTF. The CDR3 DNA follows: TGTGCCAGCAGTTACCCTGACAGGGCTGCTAACTATGGCTACACCTTC.

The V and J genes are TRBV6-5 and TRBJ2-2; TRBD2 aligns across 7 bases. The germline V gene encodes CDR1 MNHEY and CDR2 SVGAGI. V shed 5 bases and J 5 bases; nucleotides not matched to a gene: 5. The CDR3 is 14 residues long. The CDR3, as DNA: TGTGCCAGCAGTGCCCAGGGAGGGACCGGGGAGCTGTTTTTT. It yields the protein CASSAQGGTGELFF.

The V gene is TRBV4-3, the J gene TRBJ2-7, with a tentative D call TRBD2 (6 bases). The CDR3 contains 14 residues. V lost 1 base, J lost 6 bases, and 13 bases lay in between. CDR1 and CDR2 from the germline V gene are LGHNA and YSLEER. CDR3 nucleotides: TGCGCCAGCAGCCAAGTTTCCGGGGGATCCGAGCAGTACTTC. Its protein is CASSQVSGGSEQYF.

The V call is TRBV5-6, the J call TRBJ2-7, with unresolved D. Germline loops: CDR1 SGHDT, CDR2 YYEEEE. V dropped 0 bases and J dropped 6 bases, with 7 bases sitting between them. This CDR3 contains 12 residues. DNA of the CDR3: TGTGCCAGCAGCTTGGCGCTTGCCGAGCAGTACTTC. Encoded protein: CASSLALAEQYF.

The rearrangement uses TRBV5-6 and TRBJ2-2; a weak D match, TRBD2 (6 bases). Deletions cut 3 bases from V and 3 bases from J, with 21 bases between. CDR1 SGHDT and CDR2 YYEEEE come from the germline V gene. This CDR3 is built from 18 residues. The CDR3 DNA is TGTGCCAGCAGCTATGGGAGGCTAGAATATAGCGACACCGGGGAGCTGTTTTTT. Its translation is CASSYGRLEYSDTGELFF.